This TCR beta chain was observed in a study of T cell responses to AZD1222 COVID-19 vaccine. Overall study results and limits: Two AZD1222 doses significantly raised spike-specific TCR breadth and depth over controls. Among those given AZD1222, only five or six were seropositive at baseline.

Sequencing was performed with immunoSEQ multiplex PCR; in TCRdb, only in-frame clones are kept and a portion is missing. Of 140,000 to 150,000 clones listed, about 92% are singletons. The CDR3 runs to 13 residues. V shed 2 bases, J shed 6 bases, and the junction held 5 bases outside the gene matches. Looked up from germline, CDR1 is GTSNPN and CDR2 is SVGIG (reference sequence). A note on this clone: What it binds is not known.

The chain couples TRBV30 to TRBJ2-7; 9 bases map to TRBD1. The material sequenced was peripheral blood, taken after recovery from COVID-19. This clonotype originated in an adult who had recovered from COVID-19. Written as DNA, the CDR3 is TGTGCCTGGAGTTACGGACAGGGGATCGAGCAGTACTTC. Its protein product is CAWSYGQGIEQYF.